Detailed here is one T cell receptor beta chain. Antigen unknown. This record comes from a study of cytomegalovirus exposure and HLA in healthy donors. Study conclusions and caveats: What a later analysis reportedly showed was that an Asian-associated ancestry cluster had fewer N-insertions than the approximately 700-donor mean.

The PCR contained 60 Vbeta and 13 Jbeta primers. Method: immunoSEQ multiplex PCR; TCRdb's copy keeps in-frame clones and lacks some. The sample shows about 140,000 clones, and about 2.2% sits with its ten largest clones. The CDR3 contains 21 residues. Per the germline V gene, CDR1 is SGHDN and CDR2 is FVKESK. V lost 0 bases, J lost 0 bases, and 14 bases stayed unmatched. Sequenced material: PBMCs. The chain joins TRBV14 to TRBJ2-6; 7 bases align to TRBD1. The sequence came from a young woman in good health and CMV-seronegative. CDR3 in amino acids: CASSQERRPGQMISGANVLTF. The CDR3 bases are TGTGCCAGCAGCCAAGAACGGCGACCGGGACAGATGATCTCTGGGGCCAACGTCCTGACTTTC.